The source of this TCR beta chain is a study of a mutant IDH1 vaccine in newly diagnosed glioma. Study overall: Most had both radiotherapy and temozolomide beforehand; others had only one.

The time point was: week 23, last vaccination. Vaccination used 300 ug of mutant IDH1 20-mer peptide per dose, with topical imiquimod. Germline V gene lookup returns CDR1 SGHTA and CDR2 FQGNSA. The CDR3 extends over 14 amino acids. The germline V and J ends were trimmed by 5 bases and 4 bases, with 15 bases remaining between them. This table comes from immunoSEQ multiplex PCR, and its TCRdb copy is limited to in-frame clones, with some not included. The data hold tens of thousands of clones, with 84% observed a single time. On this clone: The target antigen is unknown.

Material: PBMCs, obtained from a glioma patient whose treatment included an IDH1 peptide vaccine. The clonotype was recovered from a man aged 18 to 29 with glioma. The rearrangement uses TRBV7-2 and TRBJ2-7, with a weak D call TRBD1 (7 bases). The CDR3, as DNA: TGTGCCAGCAGCCCCTCGACAGGGACTTACGAGCAGTACTTC. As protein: CASSPSTGTYEQYF.